Listed below are T cell receptor beta chains from one sample, sequenced in a study of identical twins. TCRdb reprocessed the 5' RACE reads with MiXCR, giving one entry per CDR3 protein. The sample lists some 500,000 distinct CDR3 sequences; roughly an eighth were seen once. Another study also made use of these data, one on yellow fever vaccine responses in identical twins.

The specimen sequenced was CD4+ T cells sorted from blood. The source of these receptors is a woman younger than 30 in good health. Each CDR3 is given with its conserved first and last residue. The order of the fields is V gene, J gene, CDR3 protein.

TRBV18,TRBJ2-1,CASSDHWDRGTNEQFF
TRBV2,TRBJ2-7,CASSEEGWAGSYEQYF
TRBV6-1,TRBJ1-2,CASSRPRTAYGYTF
TRBV20-1,TRBJ2-7,CSARFGPYYEQYF
TRBV19,TRBJ1-5,CASSIGPRRYSNQPQHF
TRBV20-1,TRBJ1-1,CSASSVTSTEAFF
TRBV18,TRBJ2-1,CASSPSGQASYNEQFF
TRBV30,TRBJ2-1,CAWAEDSYNEQFF
TRBV12-3/TRBV12-4,TRBJ2-1,CACIDPSPLLAGKEYEQFF
TRBV12-3/TRBV12-4,TRBJ2-5,CASSLGGAWGETQYF
TRBV5-1,TRBJ1-5,CASSLGDGDNQPQHF
TRBV12-3/TRBV12-4,TRBJ1-1,CASSLGSAYTEAFF
TRBV28,TRBJ2-1,CASSSMPGLAGGVYNEQFF
TRBV28,TRBJ2-5,CASSQSRDRGRGTQYF
TRBV5-1,TRBJ2-7,CASKPSGGLIYEQYF
TRBV9,TRBJ1-1,CASSARREVTEAFF
TRBV20-1,TRBJ2-5,CSAQGGYRETQYF
TRBV12-3/TRBV12-4,TRBJ2-1,CASSFFGSQPSYNEQFF
TRBV10-1,TRBJ2-5,CASSESGFAGTQYF
TRBV7-2,TRBJ2-7,CASSLAGGHIYEQYF
TRBV3-1,TRBJ2-3,CASSPERGGISTDTQYF
TRBV7-2,TRBJ2-3,CASSLGSSGGSRTDTQYF
TRBV6-2/TRBV6-3,TRBJ2-1,CASSPPGTGNNEQFF
TRBV10-3,TRBJ1-2,CAISVSGKAGGYTF
TRBV4-1,TRBJ1-6,CASSKTGSPNSPLHF
TRBV20-1,TRBJ2-3,CSAPPNGDREGYF
TRBV20-1,TRBJ2-3,CSAREVGSADTQYF
TRBV11-2,TRBJ2-7,CASRFGTSGRAHGEQYF
TRBV7-9,TRBJ2-3,CASSKRTPSGTDTQYF
TRBV7-2,TRBJ2-1,CASSNVNEQFF
TRBV15,TRBJ1-2,CATSRETTNYGYTF
TRBV5-1,TRBJ2-2,CASSLEGGSTGELFF
TRBV6-5,TRBJ2-3,CASSYARPTDTQYF
TRBV7-9,TRBJ2-3,CASSLGSYADTQYF
TRBV10-3,TRBJ2-7,CAISLAGRAYEQYF
TRBV24-1,TRBJ2-7,CATSDFKGGRAETYEQYF
TRBV18,TRBJ2-2,CASSDSSRNTGELFF
TRBV4-2,TRBJ2-1,CASSQDRAREQFF
TRBV5-6,TRBJ2-1,CASSTLTGLIHNEQFF
TRBV29-1,TRBJ2-7,CSAIRDRGHEQYF
TRBV6-1,TRBJ1-1,CASSRNRGPEAFF
TRBV6-5,TRBJ1-1,CASSRQGGTFF
TRBV7-6,TRBJ2-7,CASSLGGGGIYEQYF
TRBV7-2,TRBJ2-7,CASSLTSGDLYEQYF
TRBV2,TRBJ2-1,CASSGVGLAYNEQFF
TRBV21-1,TRBJ2-7,CASTDGTGGPELYEQYF
TRBV10-1,TRBJ2-5,CASGTSGETQYF
TRBV12-3/TRBV12-4,TRBJ2-3,CASSSYRADTQYF
TRBV12-3/TRBV12-4,TRBJ1-4,CASSGGALTFNEKLFF
TRBV25-1,TRBJ2-7,CASSEPLAGDYEQYF
TRBV4-2,TRBJ2-7,CASSQASGPPGQQYF
TRBV30,TRBJ2-6,CAWSVGGANVLTF